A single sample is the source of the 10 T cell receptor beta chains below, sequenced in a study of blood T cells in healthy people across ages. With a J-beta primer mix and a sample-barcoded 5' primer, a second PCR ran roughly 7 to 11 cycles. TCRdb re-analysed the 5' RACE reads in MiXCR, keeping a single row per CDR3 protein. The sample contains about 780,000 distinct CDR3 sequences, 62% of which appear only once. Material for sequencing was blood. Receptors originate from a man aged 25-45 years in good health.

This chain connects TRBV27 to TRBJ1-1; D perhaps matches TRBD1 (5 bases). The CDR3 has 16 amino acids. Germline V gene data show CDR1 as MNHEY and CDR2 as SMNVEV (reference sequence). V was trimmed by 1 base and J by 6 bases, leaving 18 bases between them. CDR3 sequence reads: CASSLWGRAKGAEAFF. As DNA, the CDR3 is TGTGCCAGCAGTTTATGGGGCAGGGCCAAAGGCGCTGAAGCTTTCTTT.

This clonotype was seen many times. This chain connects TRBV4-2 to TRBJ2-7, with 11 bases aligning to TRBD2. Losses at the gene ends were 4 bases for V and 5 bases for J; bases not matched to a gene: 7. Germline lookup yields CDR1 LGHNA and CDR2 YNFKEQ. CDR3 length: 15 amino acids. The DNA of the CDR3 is TGTGCCAGCAGCCCCAGCCTGACTAGCGGGGACGAGCAGTACTTC. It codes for CASSPSLTSGDEQYF.

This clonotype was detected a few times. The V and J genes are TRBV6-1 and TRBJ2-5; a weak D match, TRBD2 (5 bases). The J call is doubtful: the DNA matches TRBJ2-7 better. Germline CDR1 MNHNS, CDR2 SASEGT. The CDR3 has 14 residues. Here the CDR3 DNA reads TGTGCCAGCAGTGAAGCGGCGGGTGGCTACGAGCAGTACTTC. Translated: CASSEAAGGYEQYF.

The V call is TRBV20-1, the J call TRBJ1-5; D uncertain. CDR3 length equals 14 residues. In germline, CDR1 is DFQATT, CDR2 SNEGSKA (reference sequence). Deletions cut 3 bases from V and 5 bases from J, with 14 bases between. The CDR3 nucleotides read TGCAGTGCTAGCGAGGGTACAGTCTATCAGCCCCAGCATTTT. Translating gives CSASEGTVYQPQHF.

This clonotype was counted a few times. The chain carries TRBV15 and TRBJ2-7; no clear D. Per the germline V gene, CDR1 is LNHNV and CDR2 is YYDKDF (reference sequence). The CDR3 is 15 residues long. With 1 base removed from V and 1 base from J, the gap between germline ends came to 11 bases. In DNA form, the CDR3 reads TGTGCCACCAGCAGAGGTTCTAAACGGTCCTACGAGCAGTACTTC. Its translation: CATSRGSKRSYEQYF.

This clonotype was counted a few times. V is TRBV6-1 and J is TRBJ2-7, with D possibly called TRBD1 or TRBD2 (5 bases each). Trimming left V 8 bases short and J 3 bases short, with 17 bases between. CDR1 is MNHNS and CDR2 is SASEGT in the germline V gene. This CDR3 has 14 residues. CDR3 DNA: TGTGCCAGCGGAAAGGGACGGGAACTCTACGAGCAGTACTTC. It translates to CASGKGRELYEQYF.

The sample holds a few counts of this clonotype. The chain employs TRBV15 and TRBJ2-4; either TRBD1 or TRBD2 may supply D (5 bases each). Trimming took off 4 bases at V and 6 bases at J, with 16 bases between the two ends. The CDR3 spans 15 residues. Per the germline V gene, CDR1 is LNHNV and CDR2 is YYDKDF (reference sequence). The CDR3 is CATSTWGTRGNIQYF. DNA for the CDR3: TGTGCCACCAGCACCTGGGGGACGAGGGGAAACATTCAGTACTTC.

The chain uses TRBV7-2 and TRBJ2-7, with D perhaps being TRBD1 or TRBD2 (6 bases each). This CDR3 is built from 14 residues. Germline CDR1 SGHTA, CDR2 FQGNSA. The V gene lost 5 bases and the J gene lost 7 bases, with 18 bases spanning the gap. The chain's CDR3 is CASSTRRGEGEQYF. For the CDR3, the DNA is TGTGCCAGCAGCACCCGGAGGGGGGAAGGGGAGCAGTACTTC.

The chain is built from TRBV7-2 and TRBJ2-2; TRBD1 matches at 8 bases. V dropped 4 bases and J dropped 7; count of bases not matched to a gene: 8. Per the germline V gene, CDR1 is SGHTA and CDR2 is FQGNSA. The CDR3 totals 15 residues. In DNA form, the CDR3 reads TGTGCCAGCAGCTCCGAGGACAGGGCAAACGGGGAGCTGTTTTTT. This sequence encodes CASSSEDRANGELFF. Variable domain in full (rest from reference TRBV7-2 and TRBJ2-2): GAGVSQSPSNKVTEKGKDVELRCDPISGHTALYWYRQSLGQGLEFLIYFQGNSAPDKSGLPSDRFSAERTGGSVSTLTIQRTQQEDSAVYLCASSSEDRANGELFFGEGSRLTVL.

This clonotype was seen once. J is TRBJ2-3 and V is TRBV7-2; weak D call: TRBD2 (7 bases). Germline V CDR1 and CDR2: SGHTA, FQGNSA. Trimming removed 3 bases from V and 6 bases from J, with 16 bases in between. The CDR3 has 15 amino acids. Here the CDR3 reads CASSFTGGPLDTQYF. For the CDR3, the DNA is TGTGCCAGCAGCTTTACGGGGGGCCCACTGGATACGCAGTATTTT.